Sequencing of this TCR beta chain was carried out in a study of T cells after yellow fever vaccination. The CDR3 has 15 amino acids. Looked up from germline, CDR1 is MDHEN and CDR2 is SYDVKM. The germline V and J ends were trimmed by 3 bases and 1 base, with 10 bases remaining between them. Each CDR3 protein is one row after TCRdb ran MiXCR on the 5' RACE reads. The data show tens of thousands of distinct CDR3 sequences, roughly 10% seen once. This clonotype was observed at least ten times. The receptor was derived from a man aged 18 to 29 who received the YFV17D yellow fever vaccine. Here the sequenced sample was PBMCs, either bulk or a sorted T-cell subset (CD4+, CD8+, memory, or dextramer-sorted; not recorded which), taken less than 16 days after the first yellow fever vaccination. This rearrangement joins TRBV28 to TRBJ1-5; no reliable D call. The CDR3 here is CASSFRWSSNQPQHF. The CDR3 DNA reads TGTGCCAGCAGTTTTCGGTGGTCGAGCAATCAGCCCCAGCATTTT.